This is a list of T cell receptor beta chains from one sample in a study of blood T cell repertoires in COVID-19. Data came from immunoSEQ multiplex PCR; TCRdb stores just in-frame clones and leaves some out. The table has some 80,000 clones, about 70% seen once. Sequencing was carried out using peripheral blood. The receptors derive from a woman over 75 with active or convalescent COVID-19. Each CDR3 is given with its conserved first and last residue. The order of the fields is J gene, clone size, V gene, D gene, CDR3 protein, CDR3 DNA. D genes are given only for firm matches. The size field is filled for only some rows; it gives once, few, many or a size class.

TRBJ1-5 | few | TRBV15 | NA | CATSRDRGGFLINQPQHF | TGTGCCACCAGCAGAGATCGGGGAGGTTTCCTAATAAATCAGCCCCAGCATTTT
TRBJ1-1 | NA | TRBV28 | TRBD1 | CASSLRTTGAFWTEAFF | TGTGCCAGCAGTTTGAGAACCACAGGGGCTTTTTGGACTGAAGCTTTCTTT
TRBJ2-1 | NA | TRBV27 | NA | CASSLGGRPALLRYNEQFF | TGTGCCAGCAGTTTAGGAGGGCGTCCCGCTTTACTTCGCTACAATGAGCAGTTCTTC
TRBJ2-5 | once | TRBV11-2 | TRBD1 | CASSLDAGGKETQYF | TGTGCCAGCAGCTTAGATGCAGGGGGCAAAGAGACCCAGTACTTC
TRBJ2-1 | NA | TRBV28 | NA | CASATVGDEQFF | TGTGCCAGCGCCACCGTAGGAGATGAGCAGTTCTTC
TRBJ1-2 | NA | TRBV7-3 | NA | CASSFDPRGGYTF | TGTGCCAGCAGCTTCGATCCCAGGGGTGGCTACACCTTC
TRBJ2-5 | NA | TRBV2 | NA | CASSELEQETQYF | TGTGCCAGCAGTGAGTTGGAGCAAGAGACCCAGTACTTC
TRBJ2-4 | NA | TRBV5-8 | TRBD1 | CASSYAGTGGRGYF | TGTGCCAGCAGTTACGCCGGGACAGGGGGAAGGGGGTACTTC
TRBJ2-7 | NA | TRBV12-2 | NA | CASRPHSGGASYEQYF | TGTGCAAGTCGCCCTCACAGCGGGGGGGCTTCCTACGAGCAGTACTTC
TRBJ1-4 | few | TRBV11-3 | NA | CASSFSKGRTNEKLFF | TGTGCCAGCAGCTTCTCCAAGGGGCGAACTAATGAAAAACTGTTTTTT
TRBJ2-1 | NA | TRBV7-8 | TRBD2 | CASSPGLAGVPTYNEQFF | TGTGCCAGCAGCCCGGGACTAGCGGGGGTCCCAACCTACAATGAGCAGTTCTTC
TRBJ1-1 | NA | TRBV11-2 | NA | CASSLDLVGEEAFF | TGTGCCAGCAGCTTAGATCTTGTGGGCGAGGAAGCTTTCTTT
TRBJ2-2 | NA | TRBV7-8 | NA | CATKRGIGRHKGTGELFF | TGTGCCACCAAGAGGGGGATTGGCCGACACAAGGGCACCGGGGAGCTGTTTTTT
TRBJ2-2 | NA | TRBV14 | TRBD2 | CASSQGLRAGGNTGELFF | TGTGCCAGCAGCCAAGGATTACGAGCGGGGGGTAACACCGGGGAGCTGTTTTTT
TRBJ2-3 | NA | TRBV11-3 | NA | CASSSQDATQYF | TGTGCCAGCAGCTCACAGGATGCTACGCAGTATTTT
TRBJ2-3 | NA | TRBV18 | NA | CASSSLGSSTDTQYF | TGTGCCAGCTCATCCCTCGGGTCTAGCACAGATACGCAGTATTTT
TRBJ2-3 | NA | TRBV11-2 | NA | CASSFWGPIDTDTQYF | TGTGCCAGCAGCTTCTGGGGGCCAATAGACACAGATACGCAGTATTTT
TRBJ2-7 | medium-sized | TRBV7-2 | NA | CASSLRGDSSEQYF | TGTGCCAGCAGCTTAAGAGGGGACTCCAGCGAGCAGTACTTC
TRBJ2-7 | NA | TRBV28 | TRBD1 | CASSLGQDMAEQYF | TGTGCCAGCAGCCTTGGACAGGATATGGCCGAGCAGTACTTC
TRBJ1-5 | many | TRBV19 | NA | CASAQGYQPQHF | TGTGCCAGCGCACAGGGTTATCAGCCCCAGCATTTT
TRBJ1-2 | NA | TRBV12-3/TRBV12-4 | NA | CASRGQGDYGYTF | TGTGCCAGCAGGGGGCAGGGCGACTATGGCTACACCTTC
TRBJ1-5 | NA | TRBV7-8 | NA | CASSLGDSNQPQHF | TGTGCCAGCAGCTTGGGCGATAGCAATCAGCCCCAGCATTTT
TRBJ1-1 | NA | TRBV11-3 | TRBD1 | CASSVQGGTEAFF | TGTGCCAGCAGTGTACAGGGGGGCACTGAAGCTTTCTTT
TRBJ1-2 | NA | TRBV5-6 | NA | CASSSTGLRGGYTF | TGTGCCAGCAGCTCCACAGGGTTGAGAGGGGGCTACACCTTC
TRBJ1-2 | few | TRBV18 | NA | CASSRRVSGYTF | TGTGCCAGCTCACGCAGGGTTTCTGGCTACACCTTC
TRBJ1-3 | NA | TRBV4-3 | NA | CASSQVTFGQLRNTIYF | TGCGCCAGCAGCCAAGTTACATTTGGACAGCTCCGAAACACCATATATTTT
TRBJ2-2 | many | TRBV5-1 | NA | CASKRALTNTGELFF | TGCGCCAGCAAGCGGGCACTGACGAACACCGGGGAGCTGTTTTTT
TRBJ2-5 | NA | TRBV5-4 | NA | CASSLDRLQETQYF | TGTGCCAGCAGCCTAGACAGGCTTCAAGAGACCCAGTACTTC
TRBJ2-3 | NA | TRBV28 | TRBD2 | CASRASGGRRRDTQYF | TGTGCCAGCAGGGCTAGCGGGGGTCGTAGGAGAGATACGCAGTATTTT
TRBJ1-1 | few | TRBV4-1 | NA | CASSQVMNTEAFF | TGCGCCAGCAGCCAAGTTATGAACACTGAAGCTTTCTTT
TRBJ2-7 | NA | TRBV11-2 | TRBD1 | CASSQRTGFPYEQYF | TGTGCCAGCAGCCAAAGGACAGGTTTTCCCTACGAGCAGTACTTC
TRBJ2-6 | NA | TRBV5-1 | TRBD1 | CASSTGASGANVLTF | TGCGCCAGCAGTACAGGGGCCTCTGGGGCCAACGTCCTGACTTTC
TRBJ2-1 | NA | TRBV6-2/TRBV6-3 | TRBD1 | CASSRVTGGIMYEQFF | TGTGCCAGCAGCCGGGTGACAGGGGGAATTATGTATGAGCAGTTCTTC
TRBJ1-4 | NA | TRBV4-3 | TRBD1 | CASSQELGQGAKLFF | TGCGCCAGCAGCCAAGAGTTGGGACAGGGGGCGAAACTGTTTTTT
TRBJ1-2 | NA | TRBV19 | TRBD1 | CASSIAMQGGSGYTF | TGTGCCAGTAGTATTGCTATGCAGGGGGGAAGTGGCTACACCTTC
TRBJ2-5 | NA | TRBV5-6 | TRBD1 | CASSSDRGLETQYF | TGTGCCAGCAGCTCGGACAGGGGGCTAGAGACCCAGTACTTC
TRBJ1-1 | NA | TRBV18 | NA | CASSPSGVEAFF | TGTGCCAGCTCACCAAGCGGAGTTGAAGCTTTCTTT
TRBJ2-1 | NA | TRBV9 | NA | CASSVDAGIGEQFF | TGTGCCAGCAGCGTAGACGCGGGGATCGGTGAGCAGTTCTTC
TRBJ2-1 | NA | TRBV4-1 | TRBD2 | CASSQDERGWGYEQFF | TGCGCCAGCAGCCAAGATGAGCGGGGGTGGGGATATGAGCAGTTCTTC
TRBJ2-7 | NA | TRBV19 | NA | CASSIGGLYEQYF | TGTGCCAGTAGTATAGGGGGGCTCTACGAGCAGTACTTC